Listed below are T cell receptor beta chains from one sample, sequenced in a study of blood T cell repertoires in COVID-19. The repertoire was sequenced with immunoSEQ multiplex PCR; TCRdb's copy has only in-frame clones and lacks some. The table includes 90,000 or so clones, around 87% detected once. The sample comprised peripheral blood. The source of these receptors is a human donor in a cohort sampled during active COVID-19. CDR3s include the opening cysteine and the closing phenylalanine or tryptophan. A D gene is named only where the DNA matches it firmly. Not all rows give a size; the values are once, few, many and, for expanded clones, a class.

TRBJ2-5 | TRBV18 | NA | once | TGTGCCAGCTCACTAAACAAAGGGGGTTTGGAGACCCAGTACTTC | CASSLNKGGLETQYF
TRBJ1-2 | TRBV7-8 | NA | NA | TGTGCCAGCAGCCCGGCGATCGGGAAATCTAACTATGGCTACACCTTC | CASSPAIGKSNYGYTF
TRBJ2-3 | TRBV7-2 | TRBD2 | NA | TGTGCCAGCAGCTGGACTAGCGGTTACCCGCCAGATACGCAGTATTTT | CASSWTSGYPPDTQYF
TRBJ2-1 | TRBV9 | NA | NA | TGTGCCAGCAGCGTAGAGTCGGAGGCCTACAATGAGCAGTTCTTC | CASSVESEAYNEQFF
TRBJ1-4 | TRBV6-5 | NA | NA | TGTGCCAGCAGTTCCGCCGACAGGCCTAATGAAAAACTGTTTTTT | CASSSADRPNEKLFF
TRBJ2-7 | TRBV5-6 | TRBD1 | few | TGTGCCAGCAGCGCGCCAGGGGGCACCTACGAGCAGTACTTC | CASSAPGGTYEQYF
TRBJ2-1 | TRBV7-6 | NA | NA | TGTGCCAGCAGCTTATTCGTAGGGGCGGGGGCTGGCAATGAGCAGTTCTTC | CASSLFVGAGAGNEQFF
TRBJ1-1 | TRBV21-1 | NA | NA | NA | CASSKFGTGIKNTEAFF
TRBJ1-4 | TRBV6-5 | NA | NA | TGTGCCAGCAGAAGGGACACAGCAACTAATGAAAAACTGTTTTTT | CASRRDTATNEKLFF
TRBJ2-7 | TRBV9 | NA | once | TGTGCCAGCAGCGTAGACTTCCTAGCCTACGAGCAGTACTTC | CASSVDFLAYEQYF
TRBJ1-5 | TRBV27 | NA | few | TGTGCCAGCAACTCCGGCGGGCTAGGGATTCAGCCCCAGCATTTT | CASNSGGLGIQPQHF
TRBJ1-1 | TRBV18 | NA | NA | TGTGCCAGCTCACCATCTACAGCAGCGAACACTGAAGCTTTCTTT | CASSPSTAANTEAFF
TRBJ2-7 | TRBV6-6 | TRBD1 | NA | TGTGCCAGCTTACTTACTACAGGGGGCGCGTCCTACGAGCAGTACTTC | CASLLTTGGASYEQYF
TRBJ1-5 | TRBV7-2 | NA | NA | TGTGCCAGCAGCTTAGGGGACTTAGGTCAGCCCCAGCATTTT | CASSLGDLGQPQHF
TRBJ2-3 | TRBV7-3 | TRBD2 | NA | TGTGCCAGCAGCTTACTAGCGGACCGCACAGATACGCAGTATTTT | CASSLLADRTDTQYF
TRBJ2-5 | TRBV5-6 | NA | NA | TGTGCCAGCAGCTTGGCTCTGGAGACCCAGTACTTC | CASSLALETQYF
TRBJ1-4 | TRBV15 | NA | few | TGTGCCACCAGGCGTGAGCTATCCGGAAAACTGTTTTTT | CATRRELSGKLFF
TRBJ2-2 | TRBV6-5 | NA | once | TGTGCCAGCAACAAACAGGGAACGAACACCGGGGAGCTGTTTTTT | CASNKQGTNTGELFF
TRBJ2-2 | TRBV25-1 | NA | NA | TGTGCCAGCAGGGGGGGGCCGACACTGAACACCGGGGAGCTGTTTTTT | CASRGGPTLNTGELFF
TRBJ1-2 | TRBV6-6 | NA | once | TGTGCCAGCAGCAATATGGGACTTCTTAATGCTGGCTACACCTTC | CASSNMGLLNAGYTF
TRBJ1-4 | TRBV21-1 | NA | NA | TGTGCCCGCCGGGGGGCCGGGGTGTTTTTT | CARRGAGVFF
TRBJ1-2 | TRBV5-6 | TRBD1 | NA | TGTGCCAGCAGCTATAGGGACAGGACGAACTATGGCTACACCTTC | CASSYRDRTNYGYTF
TRBJ2-5 | TRBV7-9 | TRBD2 | NA | TGTGCCTGCGGGGGAGAGACCCAGTACTTC | CACGGETQYF
TRBJ1-5 | TRBV4-1 | NA | few | TGCGCCAGCAGCCAAGACCCCGGGGATCAGCCCCAGCATTTT | CASSQDPGDQPQHF
TRBJ1-2 | TRBV27 | NA | NA | TGTGCCAGCAGTCCTCTAGCGGGGCCCAGGGGCTACACCTTC | CASSPLAGPRGYTF
TRBJ1-2 | TRBV28 | TRBD1 | NA | TGTGCCAGCAGCCTTGGACAGGGCGCCGGCTACACCTTC | CASSLGQGAGYTF
TRBJ1-1 | TRBV19 | NA | NA | TGTGCCAGTAGTATAGAACGACAGCAAGCTTTCTTT | CASSIERQQAFF
TRBJ2-3 | TRBV11-2 | TRBD1 | NA | TGTGCCAGCAGCCCTGCCGGGGGACAGGGGGCCGCAGATACGCAGTATTTT | CASSPAGGQGAADTQYF